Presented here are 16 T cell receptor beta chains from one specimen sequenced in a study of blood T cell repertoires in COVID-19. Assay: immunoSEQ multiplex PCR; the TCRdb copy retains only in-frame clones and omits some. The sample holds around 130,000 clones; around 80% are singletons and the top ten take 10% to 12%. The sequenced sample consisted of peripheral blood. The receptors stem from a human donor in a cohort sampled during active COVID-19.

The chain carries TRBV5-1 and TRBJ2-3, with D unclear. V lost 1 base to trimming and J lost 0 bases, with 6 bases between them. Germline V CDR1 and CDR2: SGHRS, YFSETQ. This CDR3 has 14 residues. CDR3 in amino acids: CASSLQASTDTQYF. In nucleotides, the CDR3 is TGCGCCAGCAGCTTGCAGGCTAGCACAGATACGCAGTATTTT.

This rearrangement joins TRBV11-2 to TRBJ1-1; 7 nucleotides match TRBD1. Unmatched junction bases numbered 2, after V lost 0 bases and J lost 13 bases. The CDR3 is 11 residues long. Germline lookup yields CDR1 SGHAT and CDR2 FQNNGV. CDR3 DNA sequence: TGTGCCAGCAGCTTAGAAAGGACAGGTTTCTTT. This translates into CASSLERTGFF.

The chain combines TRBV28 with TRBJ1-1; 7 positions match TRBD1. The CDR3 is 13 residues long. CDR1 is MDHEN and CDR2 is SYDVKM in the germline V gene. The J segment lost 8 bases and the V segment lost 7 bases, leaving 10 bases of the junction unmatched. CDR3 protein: CASTQLGTAEAFF. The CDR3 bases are TGTGCCAGCACCCAATTGGGGACAGCCGAAGCTTTCTTT.

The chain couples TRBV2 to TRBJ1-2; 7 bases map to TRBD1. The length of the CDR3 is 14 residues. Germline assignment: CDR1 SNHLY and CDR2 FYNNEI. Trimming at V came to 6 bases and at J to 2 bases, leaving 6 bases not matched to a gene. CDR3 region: CASSRQGSNYGYTF. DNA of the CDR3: TGTGCCAGCAGCCGACAGGGATCAAACTATGGCTACACCTTC.

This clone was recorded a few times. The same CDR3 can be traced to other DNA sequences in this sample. CDR3 sequence: CASSISQGSNQPQHF. CDR3 DNA: TGTGCCAGTAGTATTTCACAGGGCTCTAATCAGCCCCAGCATTTT. The chain carries TRBV19 and TRBJ1-5; a weak D match, TRBD1 (6 bases). This CDR3 has 15 amino acids. V was trimmed by 3 bases and J by 4 bases, leaving 13 bases between them. The V gene's germline CDR1 is LNHDA and CDR2 SQIVND (reference sequence).

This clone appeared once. The DNA for the CDR3 is TGTGCCAGCAGTGACCCCTCGGAGAGTAACTATGGCTACACCTTC. Its protein product is CASSDPSESNYGYTF. The chain is built from TRBV6-1 and TRBJ1-2; the D is unclear. The CDR3 extends over 15 amino acids. CDR1 is MNHNS and CDR2 is SASEGT in the germline V gene. The germline V and J ends were trimmed by 3 bases and 1 base, with 12 bases remaining between them.

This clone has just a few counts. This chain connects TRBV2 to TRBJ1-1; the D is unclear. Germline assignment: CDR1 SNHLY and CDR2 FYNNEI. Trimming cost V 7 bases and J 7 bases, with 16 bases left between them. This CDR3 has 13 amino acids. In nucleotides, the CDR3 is TGTGCCAGCAAAGGCCGTGGGGAGATTGAAGCTTTCTTT. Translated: CASKGRGEIEAFF.

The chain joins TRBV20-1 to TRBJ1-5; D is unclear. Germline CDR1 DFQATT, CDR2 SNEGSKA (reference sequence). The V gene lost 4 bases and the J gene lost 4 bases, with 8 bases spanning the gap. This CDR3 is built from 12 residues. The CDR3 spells CSATDGNQPQHF. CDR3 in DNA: TGCAGTGCTACTGACGGGAATCAGCCCCAGCATTTT.

In nucleotides, the CDR3 is TGTGCCAGCAGCATCGGACAGGGAGCGGGCTACACCTTC. This codes for CASSIGQGAGYTF. This sequence joins TRBV7-9 and TRBJ1-2; TRBD1 matches 8 bases. V shed 5 bases and J 8 bases; nucleotides not matched to a gene: 7. Germline V gives CDR1 SEHNR, CDR2 FQNEAQ (reference sequence). CDR3 length: 13 residues.

DNA of the CDR3: TGTGCCAGCAGGATGACAGGGACCGAAAAACTGTTTTTT. Translation gives CASRMTGTEKLFF. V usage is TRBV27 and J usage is TRBJ1-4, with 7 bases fitting TRBD1. CDR3 length: 13 residues. Germline values: CDR1 MNHEY, CDR2 SMNVEV (reference sequence). V shed 6 bases, J shed 8 bases, and the junction held 6 bases outside the gene matches.

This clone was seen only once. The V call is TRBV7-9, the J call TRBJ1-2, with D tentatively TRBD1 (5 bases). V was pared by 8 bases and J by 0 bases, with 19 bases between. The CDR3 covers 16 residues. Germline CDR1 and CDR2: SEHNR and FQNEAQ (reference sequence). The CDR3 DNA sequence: TGTGCCAGCGCCGCCGGGGGACGATTAGCTAACTATGGCTACACCTTC. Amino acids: CASAAGGRLANYGYTF.

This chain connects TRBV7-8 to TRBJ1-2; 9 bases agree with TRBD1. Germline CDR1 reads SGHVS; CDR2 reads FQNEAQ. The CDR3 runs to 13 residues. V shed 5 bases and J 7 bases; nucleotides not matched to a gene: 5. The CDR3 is CASSPQGAGGYTF. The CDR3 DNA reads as TGTGCCAGCAGCCCACAGGGGGCGGGTGGCTACACCTTC.

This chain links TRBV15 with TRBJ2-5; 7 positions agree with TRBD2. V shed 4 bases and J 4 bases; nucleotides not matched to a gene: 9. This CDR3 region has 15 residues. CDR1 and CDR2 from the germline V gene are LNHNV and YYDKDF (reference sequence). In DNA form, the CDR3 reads TGTGCCACCAGCAATTCAGGGAGGGCCGGAGAGACCCAGTACTTC. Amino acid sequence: CATSNSGRAGETQYF.

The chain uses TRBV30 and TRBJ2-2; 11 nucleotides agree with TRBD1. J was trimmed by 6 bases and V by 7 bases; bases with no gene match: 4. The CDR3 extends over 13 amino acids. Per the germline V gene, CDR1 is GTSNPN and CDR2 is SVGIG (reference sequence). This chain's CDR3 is CASEDRGPGELFF. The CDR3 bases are TGTGCCTCAGAGGACAGGGGGCCCGGGGAGCTGTTTTTT.

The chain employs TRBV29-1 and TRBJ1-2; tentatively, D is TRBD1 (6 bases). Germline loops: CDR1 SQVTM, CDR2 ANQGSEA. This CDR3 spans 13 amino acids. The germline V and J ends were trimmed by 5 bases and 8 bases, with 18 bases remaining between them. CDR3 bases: TGCAGCGTTAGTCACAGGGAGTCGGAGGGCTACACCTTC. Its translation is CSVSHRESEGYTF. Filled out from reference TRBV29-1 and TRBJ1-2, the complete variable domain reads SAVISQKPSRDICQRGTSLTIQCQVDSQVTMMFWYRQQPGQSLTLIATANQGSEATYESGFVIDKFPISRPNLTFSTLTVSNMSPEDSSIYLCSVSHRESEGYTFGSGTRLTVV.

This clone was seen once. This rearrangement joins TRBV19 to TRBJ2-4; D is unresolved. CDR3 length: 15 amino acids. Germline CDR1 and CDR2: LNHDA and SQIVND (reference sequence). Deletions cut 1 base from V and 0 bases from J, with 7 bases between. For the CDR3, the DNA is TGTGCCAGTAGTATAGGGAGTGGAGCCAAAAACATTCAGTACTTC. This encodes CASSIGSGAKNIQYF.